The rows below give T cell receptor beta chains drawn from one sample of a study of OX40 agonist ivuxolimab in advanced cancers. TCRdb's copy holds only in-frame clones and misses some; the assay was immunoSEQ multiplex PCR. Among about 5,100 clones, around 62% were seen once, and the ten largest hold around half. Sequenced material: CD4+ or CD8+ T cells sorted from blood, taken in a trial of the OX40 agonist ivuxolimab. These receptors originate from an adult with an advanced solid tumor such as melanoma, head and neck, liver or kidney cancer. Each CDR3 is given with its conserved first and last residue. Each record gives: J gene, V gene, D gene, clone size, CDR3 DNA, CDR3 protein. D genes are given only for firm matches. Expanded clones get a size class; other rows say once, few or many, or leave the size out.

TRBJ1-5 | TRBV6-9 | TRBD1 | - | TGTGCCAGCAGTTCCCGACAGGGGATGAACAATCAGCCCCAGCATTTT | CASSSRQGMNNQPQHF
TRBJ2-6 | TRBV19 | - | - | TGTGCCAGTATGGCCCGTGACTCTGGGGCCAACGTCCTGACTTTC | CASMARDSGANVLTF
TRBJ2-5 | TRBV7-9 | - | medium-sized | TGTGCCAGCAGCTTAGGAGGGAACCAAGAGACCCAGTACTTC | CASSLGGNQETQYF
TRBJ1-4 | TRBV29-1 | - | - | TGCAGCGTTAAGGGATATAATGAAAAACTGTTTTTT | CSVKGYNEKLFF
TRBJ2-7 | TRBV18 | - | - | TGTGCCAGCTCGGAAAGCTACGAGCAGTACTTC | CASSESYEQYF
TRBJ1-1 | TRBV23-1 | - | - | TGCGCCAGCAGTCATGATCGGCCGGGGATAGCTGAAGCTTTCTTT | CASSHDRPGIAEAFF
TRBJ2-1 | TRBV5-1 | - | - | TGCGCCAGCAGCGGAGAGCGTGGGCGCTTAGCGGTAGGGCAGTTCTTC | CASSGERGRLAVGQFF
TRBJ2-1 | TRBV9 | TRBD2 | - | TGTGCCAGCAGCGACTTTGGACTAGCGGCAAATGAGCAGTTCTTC | CASSDFGLAANEQFF
TRBJ1-3 | TRBV6-5 | - | - | TGTGCCAGCAGTTACTCGACAGGCTCTGGAAACACCATATATTTT | CASSYSTGSGNTIYF
TRBJ2-4 | TRBV7-6 | TRBD2 | - | TGTGCCAGCAGCTTAACTAGCGGGAGTCCCAGCAAAAACATTCAGTACTTC | CASSLTSGSPSKNIQYF
TRBJ1-1 | TRBV7-8 | - | few | TGTGCCAGCAGCCCGGGTGCCGGGGCTGAAGCTTTCTTT | CASSPGAGAEAFF
TRBJ1-2 | TRBV29-1 | - | - | TGCAGCTCCAGTGGAGGGGTTAACTATGGCTACACCTTC | CSSSGGVNYGYTF
TRBJ2-5 | TRBV2 | - | - | TGTGCCAGCTTAGCCAGGGGGACTCAAGAGACCCAGTACTTC | CASLARGTQETQYF
TRBJ2-3 | TRBV9 | TRBD1 | - | TGTGCCAGCAGCCCAGGACAGGGAGGTAGAGATACGCGGTATTTT | CASSPGQGGRDTRYF
TRBJ2-3 | TRBV27 | TRBD2 | - | TGTGCCAGCAGTAGCGGGAGCCTCACAGATACGCAGTATTTT | CASSSGSLTDTQYF
TRBJ1-1 | TRBV27 | - | - | TGTGCCAGCAGTTTCGGGGGGGGGAGCACTGAAGCTTTCTTT | CASSFGGGSTEAFF
TRBJ2-1 | TRBV2 | TRBD1 | - | TGTGCCAGCAGTCTGGACAGGGTCGAAAGGTACTACAATGAGCAGTTCTTC | CASSLDRVERYYNEQFF